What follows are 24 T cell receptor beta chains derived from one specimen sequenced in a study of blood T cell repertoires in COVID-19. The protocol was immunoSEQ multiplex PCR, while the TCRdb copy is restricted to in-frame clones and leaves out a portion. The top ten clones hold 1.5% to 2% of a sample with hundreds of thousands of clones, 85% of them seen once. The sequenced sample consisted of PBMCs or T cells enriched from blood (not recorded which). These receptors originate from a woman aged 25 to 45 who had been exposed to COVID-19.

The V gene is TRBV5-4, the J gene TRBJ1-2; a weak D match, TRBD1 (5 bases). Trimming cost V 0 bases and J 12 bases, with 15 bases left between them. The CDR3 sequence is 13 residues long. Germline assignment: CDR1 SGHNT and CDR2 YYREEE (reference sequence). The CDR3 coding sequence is TGTGCCAGCAGCTTGGATCCCACAGGTCTGCACACCTTC. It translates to CASSLDPTGLHTF.

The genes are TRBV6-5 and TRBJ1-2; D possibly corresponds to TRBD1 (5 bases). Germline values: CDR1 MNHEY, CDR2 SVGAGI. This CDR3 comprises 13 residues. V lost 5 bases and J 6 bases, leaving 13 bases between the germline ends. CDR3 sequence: CASSLGGRDGYTF. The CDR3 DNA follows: TGTGCCAGCAGTCTGGGGGGAAGGGATGGCTACACCTTC.

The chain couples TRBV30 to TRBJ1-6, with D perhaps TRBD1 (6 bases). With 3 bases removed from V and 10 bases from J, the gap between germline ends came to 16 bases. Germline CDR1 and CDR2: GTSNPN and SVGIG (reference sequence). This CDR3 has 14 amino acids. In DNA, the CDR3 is TGTGCCTGGAGGGAAGGGGGAGTAAAATCACCCCTCCACTTT. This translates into CAWREGGVKSPLHF.

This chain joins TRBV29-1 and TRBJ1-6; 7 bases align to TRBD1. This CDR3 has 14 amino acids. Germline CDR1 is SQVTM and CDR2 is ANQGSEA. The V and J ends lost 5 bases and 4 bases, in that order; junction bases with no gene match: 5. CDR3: CSVKGDSYNSPLHF. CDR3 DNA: TGCAGCGTTAAGGGGGACAGTTATAATTCACCCCTCCACTTT.

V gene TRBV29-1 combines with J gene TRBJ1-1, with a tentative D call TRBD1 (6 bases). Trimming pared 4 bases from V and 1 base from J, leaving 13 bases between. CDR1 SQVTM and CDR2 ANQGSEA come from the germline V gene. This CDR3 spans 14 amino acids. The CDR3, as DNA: TGCAGCGTTGTGATCCCGACAGGGAACACTGAAGCTTTCTTT. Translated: CSVVIPTGNTEAFF.

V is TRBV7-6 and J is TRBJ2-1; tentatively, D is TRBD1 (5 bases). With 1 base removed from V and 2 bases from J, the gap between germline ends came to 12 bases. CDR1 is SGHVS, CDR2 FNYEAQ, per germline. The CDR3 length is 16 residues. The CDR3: CASSLGGRVTYNEQFF. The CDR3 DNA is TGTGCCAGCAGCTTAGGGGGCAGGGTCACCTACAATGAGCAGTTCTTC.

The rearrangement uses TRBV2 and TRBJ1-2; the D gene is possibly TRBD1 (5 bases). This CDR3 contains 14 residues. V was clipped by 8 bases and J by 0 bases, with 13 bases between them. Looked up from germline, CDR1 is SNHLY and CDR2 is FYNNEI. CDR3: CASGRQITNYGYTF. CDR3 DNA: TGTGCCAGCGGTAGACAGATAACTAACTATGGCTACACCTTC.

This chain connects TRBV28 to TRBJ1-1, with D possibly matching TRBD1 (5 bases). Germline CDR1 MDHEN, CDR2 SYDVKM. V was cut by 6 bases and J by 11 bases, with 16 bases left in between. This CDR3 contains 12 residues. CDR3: CASSQTVSSAFF. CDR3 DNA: TGTGCCAGCAGCCAGACAGTAAGCTCTGCTTTCTTT. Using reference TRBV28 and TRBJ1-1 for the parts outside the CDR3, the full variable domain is DVKVTQSSRYLVKRTGEKVFLECVQDMDHENMFWYRQDPGLGLRLIYFSYDVKMKEKGDIPEGYSVSREKKERFSLILESASTNQTSMYLCASSQTVSSAFFGQGTRLTVV.

The CDR3 nucleotides are TGTGCCAGCAGTGAAGCTGTAACTAGCGTCTACAATGAGCAGTTCTTC. Translating it yields CASSEAVTSVYNEQFF. The rearrangement joins TRBV2 to TRBJ2-1; TRBD2 agrees at 7 bases. This CDR3 has 16 residues. Germline V lookup: CDR1 SNHLY, CDR2 FYNNEI. V was clipped by 0 bases and J by 3 bases; unmatched bases: 5.

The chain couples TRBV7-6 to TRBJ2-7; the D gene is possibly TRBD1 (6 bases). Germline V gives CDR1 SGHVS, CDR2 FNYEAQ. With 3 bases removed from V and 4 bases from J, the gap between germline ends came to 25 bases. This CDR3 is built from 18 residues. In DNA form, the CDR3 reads TGTGCCAGCAGCTTGGGGGCTGTGTCCTCTACCCCGTTTTACGAGCAGTACTTC. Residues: CASSLGAVSSTPFYEQYF.

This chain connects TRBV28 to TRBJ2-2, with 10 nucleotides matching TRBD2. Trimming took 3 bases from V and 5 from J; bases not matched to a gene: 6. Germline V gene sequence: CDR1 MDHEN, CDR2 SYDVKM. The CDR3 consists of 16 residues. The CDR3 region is CASSFLLAGDTGELFF. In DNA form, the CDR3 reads TGTGCCAGCAGTTTCCTTCTAGCGGGGGATACCGGGGAGCTGTTTTTT.

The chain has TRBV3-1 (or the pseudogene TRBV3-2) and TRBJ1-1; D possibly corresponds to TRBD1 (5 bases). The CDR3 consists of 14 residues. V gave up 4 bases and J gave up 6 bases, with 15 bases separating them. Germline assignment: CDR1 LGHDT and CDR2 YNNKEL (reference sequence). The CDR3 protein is CASSLHSGRAEAFF. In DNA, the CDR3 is TGTGCCAGCAGCCTTCACTCAGGGAGGGCTGAAGCTTTCTTT.

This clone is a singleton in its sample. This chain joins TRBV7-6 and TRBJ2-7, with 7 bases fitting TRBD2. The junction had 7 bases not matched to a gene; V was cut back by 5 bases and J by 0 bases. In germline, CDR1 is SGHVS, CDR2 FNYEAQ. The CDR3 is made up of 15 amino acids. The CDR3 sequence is CASSLTGGSSYEQYF. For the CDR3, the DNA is TGTGCCAGCAGCCTCACGGGCGGGAGCTCCTACGAGCAGTACTTC.

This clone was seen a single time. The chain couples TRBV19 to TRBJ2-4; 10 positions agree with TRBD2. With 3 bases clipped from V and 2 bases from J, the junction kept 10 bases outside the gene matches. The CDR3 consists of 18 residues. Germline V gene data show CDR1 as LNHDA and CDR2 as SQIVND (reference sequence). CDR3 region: CASSISGILAGPKNIQYF. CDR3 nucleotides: TGTGCCAGTAGTATTTCCGGCATACTAGCGGGGCCCAAAAACATTCAGTACTTC.

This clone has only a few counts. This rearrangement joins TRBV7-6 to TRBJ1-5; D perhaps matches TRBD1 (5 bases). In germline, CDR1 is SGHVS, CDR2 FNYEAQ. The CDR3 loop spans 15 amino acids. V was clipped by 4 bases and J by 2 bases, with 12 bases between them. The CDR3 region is CASSSIPRGNQPQHF. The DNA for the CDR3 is TGTGCCAGCAGCTCGATCCCCAGGGGCAATCAGCCCCAGCATTTT. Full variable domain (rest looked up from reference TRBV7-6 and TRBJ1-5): GAGVSQSPRYKVTKRGQDVALRCDPISGHVSLYWYRQALGQGPEFLTYFNYEAQQDKSGLPNDRFSAERPEGSISTLTIQRTEQRDSAMYRCASSSIPRGNQPQHFGDGTRLSIL.

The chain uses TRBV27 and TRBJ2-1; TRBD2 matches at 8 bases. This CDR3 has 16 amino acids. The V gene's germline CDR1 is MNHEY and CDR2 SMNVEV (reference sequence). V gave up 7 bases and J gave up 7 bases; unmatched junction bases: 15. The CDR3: CASTRILADDSNEQFF. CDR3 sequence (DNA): TGTGCCAGCACCCGGATACTAGCGGATGACTCAAATGAGCAGTTCTTC.

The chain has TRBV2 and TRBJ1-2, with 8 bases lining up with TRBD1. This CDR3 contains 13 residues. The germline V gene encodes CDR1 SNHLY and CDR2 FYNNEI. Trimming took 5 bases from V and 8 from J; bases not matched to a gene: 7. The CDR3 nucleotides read TGTGCCAGCAGTCTGTGGACAGGGCAGGGCTACACCTTC. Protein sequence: CASSLWTGQGYTF.

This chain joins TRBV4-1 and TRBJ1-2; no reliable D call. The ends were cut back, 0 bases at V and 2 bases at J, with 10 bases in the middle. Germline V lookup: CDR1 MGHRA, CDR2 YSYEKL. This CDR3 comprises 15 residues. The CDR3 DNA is TGCGCCAGCAGCCAAGACGAAGACGGGAACTATGGCTACACCTTC. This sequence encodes CASSQDEDGNYGYTF.

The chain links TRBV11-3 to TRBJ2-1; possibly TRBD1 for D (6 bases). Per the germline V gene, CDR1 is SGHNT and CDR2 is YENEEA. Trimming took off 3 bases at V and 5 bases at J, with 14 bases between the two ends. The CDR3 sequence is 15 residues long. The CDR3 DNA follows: TGTGCCAGCAGCTTCAAGGGACAACGGAACAATGAGCAGTTCTTC. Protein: CASSFKGQRNNEQFF.

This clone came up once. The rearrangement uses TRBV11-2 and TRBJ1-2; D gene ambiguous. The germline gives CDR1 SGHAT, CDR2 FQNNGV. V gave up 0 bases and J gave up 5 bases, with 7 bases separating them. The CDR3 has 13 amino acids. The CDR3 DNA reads TGTGCCAGCAGCTTAGAGGGAGGTTATGGCTACACCTTC. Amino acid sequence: CASSLEGGYGYTF.

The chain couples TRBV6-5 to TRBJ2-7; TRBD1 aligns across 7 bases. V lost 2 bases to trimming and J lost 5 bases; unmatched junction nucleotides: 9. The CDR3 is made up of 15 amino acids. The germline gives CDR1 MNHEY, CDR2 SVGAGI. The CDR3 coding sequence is TGTGCCAGCAGTTACACTGGGGACAGCGTCCACGAGCAGTACTTC. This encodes CASSYTGDSVHEQYF.

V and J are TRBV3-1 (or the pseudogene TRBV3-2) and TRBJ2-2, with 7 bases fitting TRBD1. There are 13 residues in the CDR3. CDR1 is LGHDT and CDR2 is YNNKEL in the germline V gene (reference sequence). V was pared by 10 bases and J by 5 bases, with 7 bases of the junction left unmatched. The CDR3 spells CATRTGETGELFF. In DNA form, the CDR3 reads TGTGCCACCCGGACAGGAGAGACCGGGGAGCTGTTTTTT.

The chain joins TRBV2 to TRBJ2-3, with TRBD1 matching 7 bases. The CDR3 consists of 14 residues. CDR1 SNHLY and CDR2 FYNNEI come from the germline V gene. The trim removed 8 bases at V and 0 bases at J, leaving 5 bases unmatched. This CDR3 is CASRDRESTDTQYF. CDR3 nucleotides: TGTGCCAGCCGAGACAGGGAAAGCACAGATACGCAGTATTTT.

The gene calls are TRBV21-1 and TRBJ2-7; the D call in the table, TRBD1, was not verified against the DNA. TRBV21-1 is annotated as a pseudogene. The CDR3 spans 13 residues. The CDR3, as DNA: TGTGCCAGCAACAGAAGGGGAATCTACGAGCAGTACTTC. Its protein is CASNRRGIYEQYF.